The following is a T cell receptor (beta chain) sequence with its context. The use of a sample-barcoded 5' primer and a J-beta primer mix characterized a second PCR of roughly 6 to 11 cycles. TCRdb re-called the 5' RACE reads with MiXCR, one entry per CDR3 protein. The data contain roughly 700,000 distinct CDR3 sequences, 49% of them seen just once; the ten biggest clones take up about a third. This entry comes from a study of blood T cells in healthy people across ages. The sequencing sample was made of blood. This TCR was sampled from a woman aged 55-75 years in good health.

CDR3 nucleotide sequence: TGTGCCAGCAGTTCCGGGACTCAGTATGGCTACACCTTC. It is translated as CASSSGTQYGYTF. This rearrangement joins TRBV12-3 or TRBV12-4 to TRBJ1-2, with a tentative D call TRBD1 (5 bases). The CDR3 is made up of 13 amino acids. The V end lost 4 bases, the J end lost 5 bases, and 11 bases lay between the germline ends.